What follows is one T cell receptor (beta chain) and its context. Its antigen remains unidentified. This entry is derived from a study of T cells in tumors after PD-1 blockade. Study in general: Patients had no prior checkpoint blockade, systemic immunosuppressants, or anti-cancer therapy within 4 weeks. Study results and limitations: Around 37% of tumor TCR clonotypes were also found in blood.

CDR1 is SGHNT, CDR2 YYREEE, per germline (reference sequence). The CDR3 sequence is 15 residues long. The V gene lost 2 bases and the J gene lost 6 bases, with 16 bases spanning the gap. TCRdb's table, derived via immunoSEQ multiplex PCR, lists solely in-frame clones and lacks some. Of about 15,000 clones detected, about four fifths appear once; the ten largest clones hold 20% to 25%. The gene calls are TRBV5-4 and TRBJ2-3; possible D gene TRBD2, 5 bases. This TCR was sampled from a human donor with basal cell carcinoma. The sample was PBMCs, taken after anti-PD-1 treatment. CDR3 protein: CASSLEAAMSDTQYF. The DNA for the CDR3 is TGTGCCAGCAGCTTAGAAGCGGCTATGTCGGATACGCAGTATTTT.